The 26 T cell receptor beta chains reported below all come from one sample, sequenced in a study of blood T cell repertoires in COVID-19. Using immunoSEQ multiplex PCR, the repertoire was profiled, and TCRdb retains in-frame clones only, with some absent. The sample has some 150,000 clones, around 81% seen once. Sequencing used peripheral blood. The receptors shown here come from a woman in her 40s with active or convalescent COVID-19.

The gene calls are TRBV6-5 and TRBJ1-1, with a possible D match to TRBD1 (5 bases). CDR3 length equals 13 residues. Germline CDR1 and CDR2: MNHEY and SVGAGI. The V and J ends lost 7 bases and 1 base respectively, with 10 bases between them. The CDR3 sequence is CASKKTGNTEAFF. The CDR3 region has the DNA TGTGCCAGCAAAAAAACAGGGAACACTGAAGCTTTCTTT.

The chain is built from TRBV5-1 and TRBJ2-7; 10 bases are shared with TRBD1. Trimming took 4 bases from V and 4 from J; bases not matched to a gene: 8. This CDR3 region has 15 residues. Per germline, CDR1 SGHRS and CDR2 YFSETQ. DNA for the CDR3: TGCGCCAGCAGCGGAGGGACAGGGGTTTATTACGAGCAGTACTTC. As protein: CASSGGTGVYYEQYF. Combining the CDR3 with reference TRBV5-1 and TRBJ2-7 gives the whole variable domain KAGVTQTPRYLIKTRGQQVTLSCSPISGHRSVSWYQQTPGQGLQFLFEYFSETQRNKGNFPGRFSGRQFSNSRSEMNVSTLELGDSALYLCASSGGTGVYYEQYFGPGTRLTVT.

The chain employs TRBV5-1 and TRBJ1-2; possible D gene TRBD1, 6 bases. Germline V gene sequence: CDR1 SGHRS, CDR2 YFSETQ. The CDR3 extends over 13 amino acids. V gave up 1 base and J gave up 6 bases, with 10 bases separating them. CDR3 sequence: CASSLQAGDGYTF. The CDR3 bases are TGCGCCAGCAGCTTGCAGGCAGGGGATGGCTACACCTTC. The full variable domain, rest sourced from reference TRBV5-1 and TRBJ1-2, is KAGVTQTPRYLIKTRGQQVTLSCSPISGHRSVSWYQQTPGQGLQFLFEYFSETQRNKGNFPGRFSGRQFSNSRSEMNVSTLELGDSALYLCASSLQAGDGYTFGSGTRLTVV.

The rearrangement joins TRBV28 to TRBJ2-3, with 7 bases that match TRBD2. V was pared by 6 bases and J by 5 bases, with 14 bases of the junction left unmatched. In germline, CDR1 is MDHEN, CDR2 SYDVKM. The CDR3 extends over 16 amino acids. CDR3 nucleotide sequence: TGTGCCAGCAGCCGCCTCCGCGGGAGCACCGGAGATACGCAGTATTTT. Translating gives CASSRLRGSTGDTQYF.

The chain carries TRBV30 and TRBJ2-3; TRBD2 matches 12 bases. The CDR3 has 15 amino acids. V trimming: 5 bases; J trimming: 3 bases; junction bases outside the gene matches: 6. In germline, CDR1 is GTSNPN, CDR2 SVGIG (reference sequence). CDR3 residues: CAWASGGGWTDTQYF. For the CDR3, the DNA is TGTGCCTGGGCTAGCGGGGGGGGTTGGACAGATACGCAGTATTTT.

This chain joins TRBV15 and TRBJ2-2, with a tentative D call TRBD2 (6 bases). The CDR3 runs to 15 residues. Germline V gene data show CDR1 as LNHNV and CDR2 as YYDKDF (reference sequence). V shed 5 bases and J shed 4 bases, with 14 bases lying between them. CDR3 nucleotides: TGTGCCACCAGCGGGCCTGGGAGGTTCACCGGGGAGCTGTTTTTT. Translating gives CATSGPGRFTGELFF.

The V gene is TRBV25-1, the J gene TRBJ2-7; 8 bases agree with TRBD2. V lost 1 base to trimming and J lost 3 bases; unmatched junction nucleotides: 8. CDR1 is MGHDK and CDR2 is SYGVNS in the germline V gene. The CDR3 extends over 16 amino acids. The CDR3 DNA follows: TGTGCCAGCAGTGAATCGAGCGGGGGCAGATACTACGAGCAGTACTTC. Its protein is CASSESSGGRYYEQYF.

The rearrangement uses TRBV6-5 and TRBJ1-1, with TRBD1 as a possible D gene (5 bases). There are 13 residues in the CDR3. Germline V gives CDR1 MNHEY, CDR2 SVGAGI. V gave up 6 bases and J gave up 1 base, with 9 bases separating them. The DNA of the CDR3 is TGTGCCAGCAGACAAGGGGAGAACACTGAAGCTTTCTTT. Translating gives CASRQGENTEAFF.

This CDR3 reads CASSPDTGNSPLHF. CDR3 coding DNA: TGTGCCAGTAGTCCGGATACAGGGAATTCACCCCTCCACTTT. The chain combines TRBV19 with TRBJ1-6, with a weak D call TRBD1 (6 bases). V shed 5 bases and J shed 7 bases, with 12 bases lying between them. Germline CDR1 is LNHDA and CDR2 is SQIVND (reference sequence). The CDR3 is 14 residues long.

The rearrangement links TRBV7-2 to TRBJ1-4, with D uncertain. CDR1 and CDR2 from the germline V gene are SGHTA and FQGNSA. V lost 5 bases, J lost 5 bases, and 9 bases lay in between. The CDR3 consists of 13 residues. In DNA form, the CDR3 reads TGTGCCAGCAGCCCTGGACTGAATGAAAAACTGTTTTTT. It is translated as CASSPGLNEKLFF.

CDR3 protein: CASSPRRGQGGEKLFF. CDR3 nucleotides: TGTGCCAGCAGCCCCCGCCGGGGACAGGGGGGCGAAAAACTGTTTTTT. This sequence joins TRBV4-2 and TRBJ1-4, with TRBD1 matching 11 bases. Trimming cost V 4 bases and J 8 bases; bases outside gene matches: 9. Germline CDR1 is LGHNA and CDR2 is YNFKEQ. This CDR3 is built from 16 residues.

There are a few counts of this clone. The J gene is TRBJ2-7, the V gene TRBV7-2; D unclear. This CDR3 is built from 11 residues. From germline, CDR1 is SGHTA and CDR2 FQGNSA. Trimming left V 4 bases short and J 2 bases short, with 3 bases between. CDR3 coding DNA: TGTGCCAGCAGCTCAACCTACGAGCAGTACTTC. This sequence encodes CASSSTYEQYF. The full variable domain, rest sourced from reference TRBV7-2 and TRBJ2-7, is GAGVSQSPSNKVTEKGKDVELRCDPISGHTALYWYRQSLGQGLEFLIYFQGNSAPDKSGLPSDRFSAERTGGSVSTLTIQRTQQEDSAVYLCASSSTYEQYFGPGTRLTVT.

CDR3 nucleotides: TGCGCCAGCAGGGGACAGTTGGTTACTGAAGCTTTCTTT. This sequence encodes CASRGQLVTEAFF. The chain combines TRBV10-2 with TRBJ1-1, with 7 bases aligning to TRBD1. Germline loops: CDR1 WSHSY, CDR2 SAAADI. This CDR3 comprises 13 residues. V was pared by 6 bases and J by 5 bases, with 6 bases of the junction left unmatched.

The V call is TRBV5-6, the J call TRBJ1-4; weak D call: TRBD1 (6 bases). This CDR3 is built from 15 residues. Germline assignment: CDR1 SGHDT and CDR2 YYEEEE. Between the trimmed V and J ends, which lost 0 bases and 5 bases, there was a span of 11 bases. CDR3 protein: CASSLESRGNEKLFF. As DNA, the CDR3 is TGTGCCAGCAGCTTGGAGTCCAGGGGAAATGAAAAACTGTTTTTT.

This clone was seen once. V usage is TRBV11-2 and J usage is TRBJ1-1; D is unclear. The germline CDR1 and CDR2 sequences are SGHAT and FQNNGV. The CDR3 runs 12 residues. Trimming left V 1 base short and J 4 bases short, with 4 bases between. In DNA, the CDR3 is TGTGCCAGCAGCTTAGCCGGCACTGAAGCTTTCTTT. Protein product: CASSLAGTEAFF.

The chain couples TRBV7-9 to TRBJ1-3; maybe TRBD1 (6 bases). The CDR3 loop spans 17 amino acids. Trimming cost V 5 bases and J 4 bases, with 21 bases left between them. CDR1 and CDR2 (germline): SEHNR, FQNEAQ (reference sequence). The CDR3 DNA reads TGTGCCAGCAGCCCCTCCGGAACAGGGTTACGCGGAAACACCATATATTTT. This translates into CASSPSGTGLRGNTIYF.

This chain connects TRBV6-5 to TRBJ1-1, with TRBD1 identical over 8 bases. Germline CDR1 reads MNHEY; CDR2 reads SVGAGI. Trimming cost V 4 bases and J 5 bases; bases outside gene matches: 3. The CDR3 is 13 amino acids. CDR3 DNA: TGTGCCAGCAGTTTTACAGGGGGTACTGAAGCTTTCTTT. Its translation: CASSFTGGTEAFF.

The rearrangement joins TRBV7-9 to TRBJ1-1, with TRBD1 matching 7 bases. V lost 4 bases and J lost 0; bases outside the gene matches: 2. Germline V CDR1 and CDR2: SEHNR, FQNEAQ (reference sequence). The CDR3 is 14 amino acids. CDR3 DNA: TGTGCCAGCAGCTCGGGACAGCTGAACACTGAAGCTTTCTTT. It is translated as CASSSGQLNTEAFF.

This clone occurred a few times. V and J are TRBV13 and TRBJ2-7, with D unclear. The CDR3 runs 12 residues. The germline V gene has CDR1 PRHDT and CDR2 FYEKMQ (reference sequence). The V gene lost 1 base and the J gene lost 2 bases, with 3 bases spanning the gap. CDR3 sequence reads: CASSLAAYEQYF. CDR3 sequence (DNA): TGTGCCAGCAGCTTAGCGGCCTACGAGCAGTACTTC. Filled out from reference TRBV13 and TRBJ2-7, the complete variable domain reads AAGVIQSPRHLIKEKRETATLKCYPIPRHDTVYWYQQGPGQDPQFLISFYEKMQSDKGSIPDRFSAQQFSDYHSELNMSSLELGDSALYFCASSLAAYEQYFGPGTRLTVT.

The gene calls are TRBV6-5 and TRBJ1-6, with D perhaps matching TRBD1 (5 bases). Deletions cut 8 bases from V and 0 bases from J, with 11 bases between. This CDR3 contains 15 residues. Germline values: CDR1 MNHEY, CDR2 SVGAGI. CDR3 sequence reads: CASGGGGSYNSPLHF. CDR3 in DNA: TGTGCCAGCGGCGGGGGAGGCTCCTATAATTCACCCCTCCACTTT.

V gene TRBV25-1 combines with J gene TRBJ2-7; possible D gene TRBD2, 7 bases. This CDR3 spans 13 amino acids. Germline CDR1 MGHDK, CDR2 SYGVNS. Trimming shortened V by 6 bases and J by 7 bases, and 16 bases separated the two germline ends. The CDR3, as DNA: TGTGCCAGCAGCCCCGCGGGGGCGAGGGAGCAGTACTTC. Protein sequence: CASSPAGAREQYF.

The V call is TRBV7-9, the J call TRBJ1-1; possible D gene TRBD1, 5 bases. The germline V and J ends were trimmed by 5 bases and 1 base, with 14 bases remaining between them. CDR1 and CDR2 from the germline V gene are SEHNR and FQNEAQ (reference sequence). CDR3 length: 15 residues. The CDR3 region is CASSLLKGANTEAFF. CDR3 bases: TGTGCCAGCAGCCTCCTTAAAGGGGCGAACACTGAAGCTTTCTTT.

The chain combines TRBV13 with TRBJ2-2; no reliable D call. This CDR3 spans 13 amino acids. The germline V gene encodes CDR1 PRHDT and CDR2 FYEKMQ (reference sequence). V was pared by 5 bases and J by 8 bases, with 12 bases between. DNA for the CDR3: TGTGCCAGCAGCCCGATTAGCCCTGGGGAGCTGTTTTTT. Translated, it gives CASSPISPGELFF.

CDR3 in amino acids: CASSPSPGQWYEQYF. Here the CDR3 DNA reads TGTGCCAGCAGCCCCTCGCCGGGACAGTGGTACGAGCAGTACTTC. The chain uses TRBV28 and TRBJ2-7; TRBD1 matches 7 bases. The junction had 12 bases not matched to a gene; V was cut back by 6 bases and J by 4 bases. The CDR3 consists of 15 residues. Germline V gives CDR1 MDHEN, CDR2 SYDVKM.

The genes are TRBV10-1 and TRBJ1-2; no definite D call. Trimming cost V 0 bases and J 2 bases, with 4 bases left between them. CDR1 WNHNN and CDR2 SYGVQD come from the germline V gene (reference sequence). This CDR3 comprises 13 residues. The CDR3: CASSESRNYGYTF. The CDR3 nucleotides read TGCGCCAGCAGTGAGTCCAGGAACTATGGCTACACCTTC.

CDR3 coding DNA: TGTGCCAGCAGCTTAGGCCCGGTCAGGGGGCAGGAGACCCAGTACTTC. This codes for CASSLGPVRGQETQYF. The chain has TRBV11-2 and TRBJ2-5, with TRBD1 matching over 8 bases. There are 16 residues in the CDR3. V was pared by 1 base and J by 5 bases, with 9 bases of the junction left unmatched. Germline assignment: CDR1 SGHAT and CDR2 FQNNGV.